The clone carrying this TCR beta chain was seen more than once but under ten times. A read error may explain this, as a much larger clone is one base away. CDR3 length: 13 residues. The V gene's germline CDR1 is SGHAT and CDR2 FQNNGV. These data are taken from a study of breast tumors, draining lymph nodes, adjacent tissues. Samples came from axillary lymph nodes draining the breast cancer. TCRdb recomputed calls from the multiplex PCR reads with MiXCR, one row per CDR3 protein. The profile shows 200,000 or so distinct CDR3 sequences, 31% of them singletons. The V call is TRBV11-2, the J call TRBJ2-7; a weak D match, TRBD2 (5 bases). Source material: axillary lymph node tissue. This sequence was found in a female donor with breast cancer. Some clones in this sample may be carry-over from other donors' samples. CDR3 in DNA: TGTGCCAGCAGCTCAGACGCAGGACCAGCGGAAATCTTC. Translating gives CASSSDAGPAEIF.